These 31 T cell receptor beta chains were all obtained from the same sample, sequenced in a study of human T cells and chemical hapten exposure (dated by TCRdb to about 2021). Explained via the paper, the time point label denotes: patch test 1, 2 weeks after DPC sensitization. The sample's treatment or condition label, in plain terms: therapeutic diphenylcyclopropenone sensitization with weekly scalp DPC. Preparation of the library involved RACE. This sample was sequenced with a NextSeq 500. TCRdb cleaned the public reads at Q25 with fastp, built clones with MiXCR and kept in-frame beta chains. Identical CDR3 protein sequences are pooled into one entry, listed with their most common genes and DNA. For this sample the table gives 95,000 to 150,000 distinct CDR3 sequences, of which about 13% were detected only once. In total, the top ten clones hold 0.8% to 1% of the sample. The sample here was whole blood, taken in connection with sensitization to the hapten diphenylcyclopropenone (DPC). These receptors were taken from a man aged 18-30 years with alopecia areata. Some clones in this sample may be carry-over from other donors' samples.

The CDR3 DNA reads TGTGCCAGCAGCCAACTAGCGGGGGCCCAAGAGACCCAGTACTTC. It yields the protein CASSQLAGAQETQYF. V and J are TRBV3-1 and TRBJ2-5, with 10 nucleotides matching TRBD2. The CDR3 is 15 amino acids. V lost 2 bases, J lost 1 base, and 1 base stayed unmatched. The germline V gene encodes CDR1 LGHDT and CDR2 YNNKEL (reference sequence).

This clonotype was detected ten times or more. This chain uses TRBV20-1 with TRBJ2-7, with D perhaps TRBD1 (5 bases). There are 11 residues in the CDR3. Germline V lookup: CDR1 DFQATT, CDR2 SNEGSKA (reference sequence). The CDR3 loop reads CSGQERDEQYV. The CDR3 bases are TGCAGCGGACAAGAGAGAGACGAGCAGTACGTC.

The chain joins TRBV4-3 to TRBJ2-5, with 12 bases matching TRBD2. Germline loops: CDR1 LGHNA, CDR2 YSLEER. The trim removed 3 bases at V and 2 bases at J, leaving 4 bases unmatched. This CDR3 has 16 amino acids. The CDR3 coding sequence is TGCGCCAGCAGCCATTGGACTAGCGGGGAACAAGAGACCCAGTACTTC. It yields the protein CASSHWTSGEQETQYF.

This clonotype was detected a few times. CDR3 residues: CSARPSNQPQHF. CDR3 DNA sequence: TGCAGTGCTAGGCCCAGCAATCAGCCCCAGCATTTT. The V and J genes are TRBV20-1 and TRBJ1-5, with D uncertain. The germline gives CDR1 DFQATT, CDR2 SNEGSKA (reference sequence). With 3 bases removed from V and 1 base from J, the gap between germline ends came to 4 bases. This CDR3 contains 12 residues.

J is TRBJ2-2 and V is TRBV20-1; D unclear. The CDR3 consists of 13 residues. Trimming took off 0 bases at V and 7 bases at J, with 9 bases between the two ends. Germline lookup yields CDR1 DFQATT and CDR2 SNEGSKA (reference sequence). The CDR3 reads CSARDSILGELFF. CDR3 in DNA: TGCAGTGCTAGAGACAGTATACTCGGGGAGCTGTTTTTT.

This clonotype was seen a few times. V gene TRBV18 combines with J gene TRBJ1-2, with 8 bases lining up with TRBD1. V lost 3 bases to trimming and J lost 6 bases; unmatched junction nucleotides: 3. Germline loops: CDR1 KGHSH, CDR2 LQKENI. The CDR3 has 13 residues. CDR3 sequence reads: CASSPTGDDGYTF. CDR3 coding DNA: TGTGCCAGCTCACCGACAGGGGACGATGGCTACACCTTC.

The V and J genes are TRBV5-1 and TRBJ2-3, with 7 bases fitting TRBD1. This CDR3 has 15 amino acids. Unmatched junction bases numbered 10, after V lost 4 bases and J lost 5 bases. The germline CDR1 and CDR2 sequences are SGHRS and YFSETQ. CDR3 coding DNA: TGCGCCAGCAGCGGCCGGGACAGTTACCAAGATACGCAGTATTTT. This encodes CASSGRDSYQDTQYF.

This rearrangement joins TRBV18 to TRBJ2-1; D gene ambiguous. The CDR3 sequence is 15 residues long. V was cut by 1 base and J by 5 bases, with 12 bases left in between. CDR1 and CDR2 from the germline V gene are KGHSH and LQKENI. CDR3 in DNA: TGTGCCAGCTCACCACTTAGAGAAGCTAACAATGAGCAGTTCTTC. Translated: CASSPLREANNEQFF.

In its sample, this clonotype was seen a few times. The chain links TRBV9 to TRBJ2-3, with TRBD2 identical over 11 bases. This CDR3 contains 15 residues. J lost 5 bases, V lost 6 bases, and 8 bases had no gene match. Germline V gene lookup returns CDR1 SGDLS and CDR2 YYNGEE. The CDR3 region is CASTSGTSGLDTQYF. The DNA for the CDR3 is TGTGCCAGCACCAGCGGGACTAGCGGTCTAGATACGCAGTATTTT.

This clonotype was picked up many times. V is TRBV4-2 and J is TRBJ2-4; maybe TRBD2 (5 bases). Germline V lookup: CDR1 LGHNA, CDR2 YNFKEQ. V gave up 2 bases and J gave up 9 bases, with 11 bases separating them. The CDR3 covers 13 residues. CDR3 in amino acids: CASSQPPEGIQYF. CDR3 sequence (DNA): TGTGCCAGCAGCCAACCCCCAGAGGGCATTCAGTACTTC.

This clonotype was picked up a small number of times. The rearrangement joins TRBV21-1 to TRBJ1-2; the table names TRBD1, a call not compared with the DNA. TRBV21-1 represents a pseudogene. The CDR3 spans 17 residues. For the CDR3, the DNA is TGTGCCAGCAGCAAAAGATTCTGGAGATCCCCCTACTATGGCTACACCTTC. Translation: CASSKRFWRSPYYGYTF.

The CDR3 DNA reads TGCGCCAGCAGCCAAGTCCCGGGACAGGTTAATGAAAAACTGTTTTTT. Protein product: CASSQVPGQVNEKLFF. The chain has TRBV4-3 and TRBJ1-4, with 8 bases fitting TRBD1. The CDR3 spans 16 residues. CDR1 LGHNA and CDR2 YSLEER come from the germline V gene. Trimming at V came to 1 base and at J to 4 bases, leaving 5 bases not matched to a gene.

This clonotype has only a few counts. This chain connects TRBV7-9 to TRBJ1-1; maybe TRBD1 (5 bases). CDR1 and CDR2 from the germline V gene are SEHNR and FQNEAQ (reference sequence). This CDR3 comprises 12 residues. Trimming shortened V by 5 bases and J by 6 bases, and 10 bases separated the two germline ends. CDR3 sequence: CASSPPGAEAFF. The CDR3 DNA sequence: TGTGCCAGCAGCCCTCCGGGGGCTGAAGCTTTCTTT.

This clonotype appeared a few times. CDR3 DNA: TGTGCCAGCAGCGCGACTAGCGGCCGCACAGATACGCAGTATTTT. Amino acid sequence: CASSATSGRTDTQYF. This chain uses TRBV7-3 with TRBJ2-3, with 9 nucleotides matching TRBD2. The CDR3 consists of 15 residues. V gave up 5 bases and J gave up 1 base; unmatched junction bases: 4. The V gene's germline CDR1 is SGHTA and CDR2 FQGTGA.

The chain recombines TRBV6-5 with TRBJ2-7, with D unclear. The CDR3 runs 13 residues. Germline V gene sequence: CDR1 MNHEY, CDR2 SVGAGI. Trimming took off 5 bases at V and 5 bases at J, with 13 bases between the two ends. CDR3 DNA sequence: TGTGCCAGCAGTAGCCAGCGTGTGGACGAGCAGTACTTC. As protein: CASSSQRVDEQYF.

In this sample, this clonotype turned up many times. The chain combines TRBV7-9 with TRBJ2-3; D remains ambiguous. This CDR3 has 15 amino acids. CDR1 is SEHNR, CDR2 FQNEAQ, per germline (reference sequence). Trimming shortened V by 1 base and J by 3 bases, and 11 bases separated the two germline ends. The DNA for the CDR3 is TGTGCCAGCAGCTTAGGATTCTCTCAAACAGATACGCAGTATTTT. Translation: CASSLGFSQTDTQYF.

The gene calls are TRBV11-2 and TRBJ2-3; D is undetermined. Between the trimmed V and J ends, which lost 5 bases and 0 bases, there was a span of 9 bases. The CDR3 totals 14 residues. The V gene's germline CDR1 is SGHAT and CDR2 FQNNGV. CDR3: CASSLSLSTDTQYF. The CDR3 bases are TGTGCCAGCAGCCTTAGCCTAAGCACAGATACGCAGTATTTT.

The chain links TRBV7-6 to TRBJ1-3; tentative D call: TRBD1 (5 bases). The CDR3 consists of 15 residues. With 0 bases removed from V and 2 bases from J, the gap between germline ends came to 8 bases. CDR1 is SGHVS and CDR2 is FNYEAQ in the germline V gene. The CDR3 here is CASSLAAGTGNTIYF. The CDR3, as DNA: TGTGCCAGCAGCTTAGCGGCAGGGACTGGAAACACCATATATTTT.

This clonotype was counted at least ten times. The V gene is TRBV15, the J gene TRBJ2-2, with 10 bases fitting TRBD2. CDR1 and CDR2 (germline): LNHNV, YYDKDF (reference sequence). The CDR3 contains 20 residues. The V segment lost 1 base and the J segment 0 bases; nucleotides outside the gene matches: 11. The CDR3 coding sequence is TGTGCCACCAGCAGAGGGTCGCAGTTAGCGGGGGGACCGAACACCGGGGAGCTGTTTTTT. The encoded protein is CATSRGSQLAGGPNTGELFF.

A few counts support this clonotype. This chain links TRBV6-5 with TRBJ2-1; no definite D call. Germline V gives CDR1 MNHEY, CDR2 SVGAGI. The length of the CDR3 is 17 residues. The V and J ends lost 0 bases and 4 bases respectively, with 16 bases between them. CDR3: CASSYSISRLTYNEQFF. In DNA form, the CDR3 reads TGTGCCAGCAGTTACTCGATTTCCAGGCTAACTTACAATGAGCAGTTCTTC.

This clonotype was detected only a few times. The rearrangement joins TRBV12-3 or TRBV12-4 to TRBJ2-3; D might be TRBD1 or TRBD2, each matching 6 bases. V gave up 3 bases and J gave up 8 bases, with 18 bases separating them. CDR3 length equals 15 residues. The CDR3 DNA follows: TGTGCCAGCAGTTTTATTGGGGGGCCGGAAGGTACGCAGTATTTT. It codes for CASSFIGGPEGTQYF.

This clonotype was seen a handful of times. The CDR3: CSVVTGTTRSTDTQYF. CDR3 bases: TGCAGCGTCGTCACCGGGACAACAAGGAGTACAGATACGCAGTATTTT. The V call is TRBV29-1, the J call TRBJ2-3; the D gene is possibly TRBD1 (6 bases). Per the germline V gene, CDR1 is SQVTM and CDR2 is ANQGSEA. V lost 6 bases to trimming and J lost 3 bases, with 22 bases between them. This CDR3 has 16 amino acids.

This clonotype was picked up a small number of times. V usage is TRBV7-2 and J usage is TRBJ2-3; 11 bases are a match to TRBD2. The CDR3 totals 18 residues. CDR1 is SGHTA and CDR2 is FQGNSA in the germline V gene. V lost 5 bases to trimming and J lost 0 bases; unmatched junction nucleotides: 10. CDR3 nucleotide sequence: TGTGCCAGCAGCCCGGGACTAGCGGCTTCTGTAAGCACAGATACGCAGTATTTT. Its protein product is CASSPGLAASVSTDTQYF.

This clonotype was detected a few times. This chain links TRBV7-2 with TRBJ1-4; the D is unclear. V dropped 3 bases and J dropped 5 bases, with 4 bases sitting between them. CDR3 length: 12 residues. Germline CDR1 is SGHTA and CDR2 is FQGNSA. The CDR3 DNA reads as TGTGCCAGCAGCTTTATGAATGAAAAACTGTTTTTT. Its translation is CASSFMNEKLFF.

The genes are TRBV11-2 and TRBJ2-3; 7 nucleotides align to TRBD1. The germline gives CDR1 SGHAT, CDR2 FQNNGV. The V gene end was trimmed by 3 bases and the J gene end by 2 bases; junction bases not matched to a gene: 2. This CDR3 is built from 14 residues. The CDR3 protein is CASSLRGLTDTQYF. DNA for the CDR3: TGTGCCAGCAGCTTGAGGGGGCTCACAGATACGCAGTATTTT.

This chain joins TRBV27 and TRBJ2-4, with no clear D. V was pared by 5 bases and J by 0 bases, with 14 bases between. The CDR3 runs to 16 residues. Germline-derived CDR1 and CDR2 are MNHEY and SMNVEV (reference sequence). The CDR3 protein is CASSPRPILAKNIQYF. The CDR3 DNA is TGTGCCAGCAGTCCCCGACCCATTTTAGCCAAAAACATTCAGTACTTC.

The chain has TRBV7-8 and TRBJ1-2; possible D gene TRBD1, 5 bases. The V end was cut by 8 bases, the J end by 4 bases, with 23 bases between. The CDR3 length is 16 residues. CDR1 SGHVS and CDR2 FQNEAQ come from the germline V gene. The CDR3 DNA reads as TGTGCCAGCCCTGGGGCCTTAGCAGACGGGACCTATGGCTACACCTTC. It is translated as CASPGALADGTYGYTF.

This clonotype was detected only a few times. The chain joins TRBV6-4 to TRBJ2-1, with 7 positions matching TRBD1. Germline-derived CDR1 and CDR2 are MRHNA and SNTAGT. Germline trimming cut 6 bases from V and 6 bases from J; bases unmatched to any gene: 5. The CDR3 is 13 amino acids. CDR3 sequence: CASSLDRVNEQFF. CDR3 DNA: TGTGCCAGCAGCCTAGACAGGGTCAATGAGCAGTTCTTC.

This clonotype was detected many times. The chain employs TRBV7-6 and TRBJ1-4; maybe TRBD1 (6 bases). CDR1 and CDR2 (germline): SGHVS, FNYEAQ. The V gene lost 4 bases and the J gene lost 8 bases, with 14 bases spanning the gap. This CDR3 region has 14 residues. Here the CDR3 DNA reads TGTGCCAGCAGCTCGGGAACAGGGAACGAAAAACTGTTTTTT. Its translation: CASSSGTGNEKLFF.

This clonotype was observed a few times. The chain combines TRBV4-3 with TRBJ1-1; no firm D call. The germline V and J ends were trimmed by 0 bases and 10 bases, with 18 bases remaining between them. CDR1 is LGHNA and CDR2 is YSLEER in the germline V gene. The CDR3 consists of 15 residues. CDR3 loop: CASSQDPVLVGTAFF. CDR3 in DNA: TGCGCCAGCAGCCAAGATCCTGTGCTCGTTGGTACAGCTTTCTTT.

The CDR3 is CASSYGRGTYEQYV. The CDR3 DNA follows: TGTGCCAGCAGTTACGGCCGGGGGACCTACGAGCAGTACGTC. The J gene is TRBJ2-7, the V gene TRBV6-2 or TRBV6-3; tentatively, D is TRBD2 (6 bases). The CDR3 spans 14 residues. The V gene lost 2 bases and the J gene lost 2 bases, with 10 bases spanning the gap. CDR1 MNHEY and CDR2 SVGEGT come from the germline V gene.